A single sample is the source of the 4 T cell receptor beta chains below, sequenced in a study of regulatory T cells in long-lasting Graves disease. The time point here: persistent/refractory GD, antithyroid drugs over 5 years with positive TRAb. PBMC RNA was the source of the TCR library. Combining iRepertoire HTBI primers with Arm-PCR of CDR3 regions, the authors built TCR beta libraries. TCRdb itself ran the multiplex PCR reads through MiXCR, one entry per CDR3 protein. The profile shows about 430,000 distinct CDR3 sequences, 21% of them singletons. The sequenced sample was peripheral blood mononuclear cells (PBMCs), obtained when the disease was refractory, from a patient treated with antithyroid drugs. The receptors here all came from a female donor with Graves disease.

The chain joins TRBV3-1 to TRBJ2-7; 7 nucleotides match TRBD2. CDR3 size: 13 residues. Germline V lookup: CDR1 LGHDT, CDR2 YNNKEL (reference sequence). Germline trimming cut 6 bases from V and 3 bases from J; bases unmatched to any gene: 5. The CDR3 sequence is CASRDREDYEQYF. The CDR3 DNA follows: TGTGCCAGCAGGGACCGGGAGGACTACGAGCAGTACTTC.

This clonotype was detected many times. The rearrangement joins TRBV6-1 to TRBJ1-5, with no clear D. V was cut by 2 bases and J by 3 bases, with 5 bases left in between. The germline V gene encodes CDR1 MNHNS and CDR2 SASEGT. The CDR3 is 13 residues long. CDR3 residues: CASSEQHNQPQHF. CDR3 DNA: TGTGCCAGCAGTGAACAGCACAATCAGCCCCAGCATTTT.

The chain joins TRBV12-5 to TRBJ2-1; 11 bases match TRBD2. The trim removed 1 base at V and 6 bases at J, leaving 2 bases unmatched. The CDR3 extends over 15 amino acids. The V gene's germline CDR1 is LGHNT and CDR2 FRNRAP. Here the CDR3 reads CASGLASGGPNEQFF. CDR3 nucleotide sequence: TGTGCTAGTGGTTTGGCTAGCGGGGGGCCCAATGAGCAGTTCTTC.

This clonotype was seen just once. This chain uses TRBV6-1 with TRBJ1-1, with D possibly matching TRBD1 (5 bases). Trimming pared 6 bases from V and 1 base from J, leaving 18 bases between. CDR1 is MNHNS and CDR2 is SASEGT in the germline V gene. The CDR3 is 16 amino acids. CDR3 sequence reads: CASSQFEGRGNTEAFF. In nucleotides, the CDR3 is TGTGCCAGCAGCCAGTTCGAGGGGAGGGGGAACACTGAAGCTTTCTTT.